This TCR beta chain was identified during a study of blood T cell repertoires in COVID-19. Study summary: From T cells, B-cell-depleted T cells, or PBMCs came the material, which was cDNA or gDNA.

Method: immunoSEQ multiplex PCR; TCRdb's copy keeps in-frame clones and lacks some. The sample records 120,000 to 150,000 clones, roughly 85% being singletons. The specimen sequenced was peripheral blood. This TCR was recovered from a man aged 45-65 years with acute or convalescent COVID-19.

The CDR3 sequence: CASSNLGAVADTEAFF. CDR3 bases: TGTGCCAGTAGTAACCTGGGGGCAGTGGCGGACACTGAAGCTTTCTTT. This chain connects TRBV19 to TRBJ1-1, with a tentative D call TRBD1 (6 bases). The germline V and J ends were trimmed by 4 bases and 3 bases, with 18 bases remaining between them. The CDR3 is made up of 16 amino acids. Germline lookup yields CDR1 LNHDA and CDR2 SQIVND (reference sequence).